The present T cell receptor (beta chain) was sequenced within a study of shared clonotypes between healthy human individuals (dated by TCRdb to about 2020). At the level of the whole study: The cohort comprised two women and a few men aged 18 to 49 years. Per donor, three plates each were used for CD4 naive and CD4 memory, two for CD8 naive, and one for CD8 memory. To estimate repertoire size and how much clonotypes are shared between individuals, the study performed deep sequencing of blood TCR repertoires from roughly five healthy adults. To increase sequencing depth and limit assay-specific biases, different laboratories used diverse techniques to prepare libraries and sequence TCR repertoires. Each donor's leukapheresis produced roughly between roughly 0.85 and 9.5 billion PBMCs. What the work shows at the level of the full study, not this receptor alone: Rarefaction of sorted-subset datasets indicated incomplete sequencing despite the large sequencing depth. Pairwise subsampling led to the expectation that sequencing depth would affect the degree of clonotype sharing among donors. Across a handful of donors, around 5% of naive CD4, 3.5% of naive CD8, about 2.3% of memory CD4, and approximately 0.42% of memory CD8 clonotypes were shared. Sampling was limited to blood, and TCR repertoires in tissue likely differ from TCR repertoires in blood. Larger estimated clonotype richness was generally found for naive subsets than for memory subsets. The small number of donors limited the genetic and exposure-history diversity represented. Compared with non-shared clonotypes, clonotypes shared by all four sorted-subset donors had higher generation probabilities.

CD8 naive samples were CD45RO-negative cells positively selected for CCR7, giving a CD45RA+CCR7+ population that excluded TemRA cells. Donors were healthy HIV-negative adults with no recently reported acute infections or vaccinations. Only Caucasian adults living in Nashville, Tennessee, USA were represented among the donors. After blood collection by leukapheresis, PBMCs were isolated using Ficoll-Histopaque density gradient centrifugation and then cryopreserved in the vapor phase of liquid nitrogen. Purity and quantity of every magnetically sorted T cell population were checked by analytical flow cytometry. Genomic DNA was isolated from every sorted fraction and measured by UV absorbance on a Nanodrop 2000c. CDR1 MDHEN and CDR2 SYDVKM were looked up in the germline V gene. V is clipped by 3 bases and J by 8 bases, and the sequence between their germline boundaries is 13 bases long. From its cysteine to its phenylalanine, the CDR3 spans 13 amino acids. Only CDR3 DNA remains: 39 bases, in frame from the first base.

TCR CDR3 regions were amplified from genomic DNA by multiplex PCR using the deep immunoSEQ assay. Genomic DNA extracted from each cell subset was distributed evenly over all wells of several immunoSEQ 96-well plates, and each plate served as one replicate. For sorted subsets, approximately 0.2 ug of genomic DNA, equivalent to some 33,000 T cell genomes, went into each replicate PCR. The purified libraries were quantified using a Qubit 3.0 fluorometer, sized with a Bioanalyzer 2100, and then quantified again using the KAPA Library Quantification kit. A separate single-read 150-cycle Illumina NextSeq 550 flow cell was used to sequence each immunoSEQ 96-well plate. The study's own analysis went as follows. The immunoSEQ output contained only junctional sequences without quality scores, so filtering could not match that applied to full-length reads. Sequences were annotated with PyIR, a Python wrapper for IgBLAST v1.9, and V/J genes and CDR3 were assigned using IMGT germline references. Any read was removed if the V/J assignment was weak (E-value above 1e-6), the CDR3 was missing, or the read contained stop codons, out-of-frame junctions, or ambiguous translated residues. V3J clonotypes were defined by identical inferred V gene, J gene, and CDR3 amino acid sequence. Percentage overlap between repertoires was computed as shared unique clonotypes divided by the size of the smaller repertoire. RTK rarefaction, the Chao1 estimator, and Recon v2.1 estimates of unobserved clonotypes were used to assess repertoire richness. For all TCRbeta clonotypes obtained by the gDNA method from a few donors, generation probabilities were computed with OLGA. TCRdb took over this immuneACCESS table, retaining in-frame rearrangements with V and J assigned. Such tables are incomplete; in checked studies, under half of the missing clones stem from an unresolved V gene, and the remainder is unexplained. Clonal size and the V and J genes are those of that table, whereas D and trimming came from the DNA. The sample table lists around 600,000 clones, around 95% of them with a count of one. Approximately 0.12% of the sample comes from the top ten.

Comment on this clone: The antigen this receptor binds is unknown. One base away there is no much larger clone; base qualities are not given.

The chain uses TRBV28 and TRBJ1-1; the D gene lacks a confident call. The clonotype originates from a woman in her 30s in good health. Sequencing used naive CD8+ T cells sorted from blood. In light of the paper, this sample's cell subset or site label describes: CD45RA+CCR7+. The nucleotide sequence reads as follows: TGTGCCAGCAGTTTCAATTCGGGTTCCGAAGCTTTCTTT. This translates into CASSFNSGSEAFF.